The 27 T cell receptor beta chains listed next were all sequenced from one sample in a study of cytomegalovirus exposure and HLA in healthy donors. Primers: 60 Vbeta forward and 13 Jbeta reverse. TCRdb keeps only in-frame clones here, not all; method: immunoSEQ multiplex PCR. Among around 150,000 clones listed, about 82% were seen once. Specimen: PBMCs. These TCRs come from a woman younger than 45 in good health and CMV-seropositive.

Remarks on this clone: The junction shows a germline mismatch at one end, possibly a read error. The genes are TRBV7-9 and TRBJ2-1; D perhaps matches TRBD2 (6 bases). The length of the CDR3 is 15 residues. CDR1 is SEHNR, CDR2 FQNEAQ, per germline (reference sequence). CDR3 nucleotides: TGTTCCAGCAGTCACCGGGACTCCGCGGGTGCCAAGGAGTTCTTC. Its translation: CSSSHRDSAGAKEFF.

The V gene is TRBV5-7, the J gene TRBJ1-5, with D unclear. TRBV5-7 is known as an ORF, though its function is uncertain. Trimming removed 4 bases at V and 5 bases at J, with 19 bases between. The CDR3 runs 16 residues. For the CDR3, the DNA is TGTGCCAGCAGCCCGATGACAACGGAAGGCGATCAGCCCCAGCATTTT. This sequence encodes CASSPMTTEGDQPQHF.

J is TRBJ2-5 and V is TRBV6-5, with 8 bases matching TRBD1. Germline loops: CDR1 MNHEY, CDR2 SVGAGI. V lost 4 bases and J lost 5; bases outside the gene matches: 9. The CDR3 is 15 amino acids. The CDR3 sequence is CASSSPATGDETQYF. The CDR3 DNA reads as TGTGCCAGCAGTTCCCCAGCGACAGGGGATGAGACCCAGTACTTC.

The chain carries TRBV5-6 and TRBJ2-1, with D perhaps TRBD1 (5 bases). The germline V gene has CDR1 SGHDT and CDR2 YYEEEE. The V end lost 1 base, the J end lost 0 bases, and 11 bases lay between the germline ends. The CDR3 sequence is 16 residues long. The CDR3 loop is CASSLSGSFSYNEQFF. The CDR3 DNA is TGTGCCAGCAGCTTGTCAGGGTCATTCTCCTACAATGAGCAGTTCTTC.

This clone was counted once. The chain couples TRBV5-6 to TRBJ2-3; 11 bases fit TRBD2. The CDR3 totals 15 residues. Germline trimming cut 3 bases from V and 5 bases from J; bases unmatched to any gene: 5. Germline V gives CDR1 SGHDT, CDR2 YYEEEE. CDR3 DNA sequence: TGTGCCAGCAGCTCGACTAGCGGGGATAGAGATACGCAGTATTTT. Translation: CASSSTSGDRDTQYF.

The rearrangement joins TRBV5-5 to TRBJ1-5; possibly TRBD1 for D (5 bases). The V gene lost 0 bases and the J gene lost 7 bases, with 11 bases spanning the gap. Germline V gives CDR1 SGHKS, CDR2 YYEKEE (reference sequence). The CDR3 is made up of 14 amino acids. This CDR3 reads CASSLVGGDQPQHF. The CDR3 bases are TGTGCCAGCAGCTTGGTGGGAGGGGACCAGCCCCAGCATTTT.

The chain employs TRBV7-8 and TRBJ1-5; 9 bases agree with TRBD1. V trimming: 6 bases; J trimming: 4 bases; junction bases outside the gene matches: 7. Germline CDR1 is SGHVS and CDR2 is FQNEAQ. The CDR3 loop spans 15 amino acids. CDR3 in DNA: TGTGCCAGCAGACTCGGACAGGGGCGTAATCAGCCCCAGCATTTT. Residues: CASRLGQGRNQPQHF.

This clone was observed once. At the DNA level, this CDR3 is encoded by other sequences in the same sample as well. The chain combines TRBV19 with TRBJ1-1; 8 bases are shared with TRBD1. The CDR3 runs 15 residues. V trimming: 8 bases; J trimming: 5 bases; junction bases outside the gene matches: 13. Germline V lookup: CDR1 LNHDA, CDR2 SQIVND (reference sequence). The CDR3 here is CASRRRTGRGTEAFF. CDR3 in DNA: TGTGCCAGTCGCCGTAGGACAGGGAGGGGAACTGAAGCTTTCTTT.

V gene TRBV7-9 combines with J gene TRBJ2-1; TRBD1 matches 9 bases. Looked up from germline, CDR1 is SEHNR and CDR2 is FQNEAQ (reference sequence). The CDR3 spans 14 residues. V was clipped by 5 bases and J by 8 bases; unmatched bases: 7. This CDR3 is CASSPGTGFDEQFF. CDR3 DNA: TGTGCCAGCAGCCCCGGGACAGGGTTCGATGAGCAGTTCTTC.

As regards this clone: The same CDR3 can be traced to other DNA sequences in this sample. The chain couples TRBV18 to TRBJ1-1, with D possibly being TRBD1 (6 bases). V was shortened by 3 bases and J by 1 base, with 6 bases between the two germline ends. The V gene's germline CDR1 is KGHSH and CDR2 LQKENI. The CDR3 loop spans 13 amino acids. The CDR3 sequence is CASSPGQNTEAFF. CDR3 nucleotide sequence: TGTGCCAGCTCACCGGGACAGAACACTGAAGCTTTCTTT.

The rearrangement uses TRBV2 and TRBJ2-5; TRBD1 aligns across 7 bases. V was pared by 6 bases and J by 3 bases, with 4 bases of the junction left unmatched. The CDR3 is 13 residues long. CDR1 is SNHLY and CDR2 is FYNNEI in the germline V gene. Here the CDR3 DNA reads TGTGCCAGCAGCGCCGGGACAGAAGAGACCCAGTACTTC. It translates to CASSAGTEETQYF.

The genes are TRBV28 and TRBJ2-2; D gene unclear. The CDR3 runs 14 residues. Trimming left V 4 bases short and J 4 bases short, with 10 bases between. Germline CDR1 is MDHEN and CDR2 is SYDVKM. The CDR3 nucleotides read TGTGCCAGCAGTTCACTCAGGTCCACCGGGGAGCTGTTTTTT. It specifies CASSSLRSTGELFF. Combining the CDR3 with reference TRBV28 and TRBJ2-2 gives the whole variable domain DVKVTQSSRYLVKRTGEKVFLECVQDMDHENMFWYRQDPGLGLRLIYFSYDVKMKEKGDIPEGYSVSREKKERFSLILESASTNQTSMYLCASSSLRSTGELFFGEGSRLTVL.

The CDR3 sequence: CASRLPDKVIEQYF. DNA for the CDR3: TGTGCAAGTCGCTTACCGGACAAGGTAATCGAGCAGTACTTC. This chain connects TRBV12-2 to TRBJ2-7; no check of the table's D call, TRBD1, against the DNA was made. TRBV12-2 corresponds to a pseudogene. CDR3 length: 14 amino acids.

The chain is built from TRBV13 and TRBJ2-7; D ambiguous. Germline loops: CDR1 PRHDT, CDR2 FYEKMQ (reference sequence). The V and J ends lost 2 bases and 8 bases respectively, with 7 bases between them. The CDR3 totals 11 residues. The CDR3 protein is CASSLTVKQYF. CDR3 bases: TGTGCCAGCAGCTTAACGGTGAAGCAGTACTTC.

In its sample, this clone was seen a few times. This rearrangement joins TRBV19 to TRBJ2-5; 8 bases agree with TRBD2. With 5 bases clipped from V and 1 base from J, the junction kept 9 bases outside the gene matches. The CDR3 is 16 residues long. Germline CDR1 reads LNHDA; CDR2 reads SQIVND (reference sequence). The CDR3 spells CASSLRRGVIQETQYF. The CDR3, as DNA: TGTGCCAGTAGTCTGAGGCGGGGGGTTATCCAAGAGACCCAGTACTTC.

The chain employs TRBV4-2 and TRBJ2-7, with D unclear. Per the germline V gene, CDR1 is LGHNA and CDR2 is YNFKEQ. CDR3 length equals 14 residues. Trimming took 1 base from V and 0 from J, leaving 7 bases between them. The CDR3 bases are TGTGCCAGCAGCCAAGTAACTAACTCCTACGAGCAGTACTTC. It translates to CASSQVTNSYEQYF.

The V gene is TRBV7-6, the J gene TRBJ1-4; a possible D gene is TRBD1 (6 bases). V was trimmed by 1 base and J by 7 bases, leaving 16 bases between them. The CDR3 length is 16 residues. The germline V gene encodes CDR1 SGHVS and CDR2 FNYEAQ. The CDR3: CASSLGNRVLGEKLFF. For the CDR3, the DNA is TGTGCCAGCAGCTTAGGGAACAGGGTCCTTGGTGAAAAACTGTTTTTT.

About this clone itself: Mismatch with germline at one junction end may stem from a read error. Here the CDR3 reads CSSSLSGGKLFF. DNA of the CDR3: TGTTCCAGCAGCTTAAGCGGAGGGAAACTGTTTTTT. The chain is built from TRBV7-9 and TRBJ1-4; D remains ambiguous. The CDR3 has 12 residues. Germline V gene lookup returns CDR1 SEHNR and CDR2 FQNEAQ (reference sequence).

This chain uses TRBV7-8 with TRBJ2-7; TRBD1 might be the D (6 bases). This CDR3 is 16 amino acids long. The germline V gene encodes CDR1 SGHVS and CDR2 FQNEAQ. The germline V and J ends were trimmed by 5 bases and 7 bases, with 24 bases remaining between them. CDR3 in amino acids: CASSTSRRGWMGEQYF. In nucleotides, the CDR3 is TGTGCCAGCAGCACCTCCCGCAGGGGCTGGATGGGAGAGCAGTACTTC.

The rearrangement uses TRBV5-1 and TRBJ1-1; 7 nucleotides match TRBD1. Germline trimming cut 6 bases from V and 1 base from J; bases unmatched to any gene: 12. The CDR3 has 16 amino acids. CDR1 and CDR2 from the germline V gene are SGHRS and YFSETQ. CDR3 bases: TGCGCCAGCACCAACTGGGACAGTCGTGCGAACACTGAAGCTTTCTTT. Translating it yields CASTNWDSRANTEAFF.

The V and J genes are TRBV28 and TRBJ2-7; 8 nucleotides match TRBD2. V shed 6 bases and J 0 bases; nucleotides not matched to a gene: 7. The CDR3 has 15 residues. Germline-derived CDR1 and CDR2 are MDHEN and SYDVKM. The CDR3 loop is CASRVGGDHSYEQYF. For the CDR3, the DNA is TGTGCCAGCAGGGTCGGGGGGGATCACTCCTACGAGCAGTACTTC.

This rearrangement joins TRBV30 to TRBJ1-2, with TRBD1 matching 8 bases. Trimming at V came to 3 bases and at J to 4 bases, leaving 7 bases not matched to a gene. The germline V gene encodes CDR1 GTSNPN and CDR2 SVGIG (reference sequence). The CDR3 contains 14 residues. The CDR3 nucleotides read TGTGCCTGGAGCCTCGCAGGGGGCGGCTATGGCTACACCTTC. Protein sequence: CAWSLAGGGYGYTF.

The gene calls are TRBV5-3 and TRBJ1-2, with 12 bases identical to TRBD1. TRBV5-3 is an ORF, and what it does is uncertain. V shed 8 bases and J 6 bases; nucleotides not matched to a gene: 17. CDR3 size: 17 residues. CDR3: CASWMSGDRGQEHGYTF. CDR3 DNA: TGTGCCAGTTGGATGTCTGGGGACAGGGGGCAGGAACATGGCTACACCTTC.

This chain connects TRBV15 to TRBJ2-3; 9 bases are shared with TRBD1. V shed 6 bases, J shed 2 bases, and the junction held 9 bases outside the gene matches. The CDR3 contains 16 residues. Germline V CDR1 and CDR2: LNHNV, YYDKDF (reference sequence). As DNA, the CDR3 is TGTGCCACCAGTTCCCCGGGACAGGGAAACACAGATACGCAGTATTTT. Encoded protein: CATSSPGQGNTDTQYF.

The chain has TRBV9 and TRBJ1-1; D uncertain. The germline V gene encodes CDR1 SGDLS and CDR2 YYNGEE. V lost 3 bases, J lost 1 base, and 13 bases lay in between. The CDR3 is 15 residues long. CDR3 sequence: CASSASAVENTEAFF. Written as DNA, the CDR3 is TGTGCCAGCAGCGCCTCCGCGGTGGAGAACACTGAAGCTTTCTTT.

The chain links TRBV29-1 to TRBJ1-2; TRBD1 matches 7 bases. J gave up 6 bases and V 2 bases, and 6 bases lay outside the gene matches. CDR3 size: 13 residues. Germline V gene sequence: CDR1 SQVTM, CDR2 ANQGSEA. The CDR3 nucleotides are TGCAGCGTTGAACTTCAGACAGGGCATGGCTACACCTTC. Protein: CSVELQTGHGYTF.

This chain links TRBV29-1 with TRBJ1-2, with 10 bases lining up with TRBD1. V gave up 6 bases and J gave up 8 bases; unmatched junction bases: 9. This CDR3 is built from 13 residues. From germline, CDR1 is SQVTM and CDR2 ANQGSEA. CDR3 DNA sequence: TGCAGCGTCGATTTCCGGGACAGGGGCGGCTACACCTTC. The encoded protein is CSVDFRDRGGYTF.